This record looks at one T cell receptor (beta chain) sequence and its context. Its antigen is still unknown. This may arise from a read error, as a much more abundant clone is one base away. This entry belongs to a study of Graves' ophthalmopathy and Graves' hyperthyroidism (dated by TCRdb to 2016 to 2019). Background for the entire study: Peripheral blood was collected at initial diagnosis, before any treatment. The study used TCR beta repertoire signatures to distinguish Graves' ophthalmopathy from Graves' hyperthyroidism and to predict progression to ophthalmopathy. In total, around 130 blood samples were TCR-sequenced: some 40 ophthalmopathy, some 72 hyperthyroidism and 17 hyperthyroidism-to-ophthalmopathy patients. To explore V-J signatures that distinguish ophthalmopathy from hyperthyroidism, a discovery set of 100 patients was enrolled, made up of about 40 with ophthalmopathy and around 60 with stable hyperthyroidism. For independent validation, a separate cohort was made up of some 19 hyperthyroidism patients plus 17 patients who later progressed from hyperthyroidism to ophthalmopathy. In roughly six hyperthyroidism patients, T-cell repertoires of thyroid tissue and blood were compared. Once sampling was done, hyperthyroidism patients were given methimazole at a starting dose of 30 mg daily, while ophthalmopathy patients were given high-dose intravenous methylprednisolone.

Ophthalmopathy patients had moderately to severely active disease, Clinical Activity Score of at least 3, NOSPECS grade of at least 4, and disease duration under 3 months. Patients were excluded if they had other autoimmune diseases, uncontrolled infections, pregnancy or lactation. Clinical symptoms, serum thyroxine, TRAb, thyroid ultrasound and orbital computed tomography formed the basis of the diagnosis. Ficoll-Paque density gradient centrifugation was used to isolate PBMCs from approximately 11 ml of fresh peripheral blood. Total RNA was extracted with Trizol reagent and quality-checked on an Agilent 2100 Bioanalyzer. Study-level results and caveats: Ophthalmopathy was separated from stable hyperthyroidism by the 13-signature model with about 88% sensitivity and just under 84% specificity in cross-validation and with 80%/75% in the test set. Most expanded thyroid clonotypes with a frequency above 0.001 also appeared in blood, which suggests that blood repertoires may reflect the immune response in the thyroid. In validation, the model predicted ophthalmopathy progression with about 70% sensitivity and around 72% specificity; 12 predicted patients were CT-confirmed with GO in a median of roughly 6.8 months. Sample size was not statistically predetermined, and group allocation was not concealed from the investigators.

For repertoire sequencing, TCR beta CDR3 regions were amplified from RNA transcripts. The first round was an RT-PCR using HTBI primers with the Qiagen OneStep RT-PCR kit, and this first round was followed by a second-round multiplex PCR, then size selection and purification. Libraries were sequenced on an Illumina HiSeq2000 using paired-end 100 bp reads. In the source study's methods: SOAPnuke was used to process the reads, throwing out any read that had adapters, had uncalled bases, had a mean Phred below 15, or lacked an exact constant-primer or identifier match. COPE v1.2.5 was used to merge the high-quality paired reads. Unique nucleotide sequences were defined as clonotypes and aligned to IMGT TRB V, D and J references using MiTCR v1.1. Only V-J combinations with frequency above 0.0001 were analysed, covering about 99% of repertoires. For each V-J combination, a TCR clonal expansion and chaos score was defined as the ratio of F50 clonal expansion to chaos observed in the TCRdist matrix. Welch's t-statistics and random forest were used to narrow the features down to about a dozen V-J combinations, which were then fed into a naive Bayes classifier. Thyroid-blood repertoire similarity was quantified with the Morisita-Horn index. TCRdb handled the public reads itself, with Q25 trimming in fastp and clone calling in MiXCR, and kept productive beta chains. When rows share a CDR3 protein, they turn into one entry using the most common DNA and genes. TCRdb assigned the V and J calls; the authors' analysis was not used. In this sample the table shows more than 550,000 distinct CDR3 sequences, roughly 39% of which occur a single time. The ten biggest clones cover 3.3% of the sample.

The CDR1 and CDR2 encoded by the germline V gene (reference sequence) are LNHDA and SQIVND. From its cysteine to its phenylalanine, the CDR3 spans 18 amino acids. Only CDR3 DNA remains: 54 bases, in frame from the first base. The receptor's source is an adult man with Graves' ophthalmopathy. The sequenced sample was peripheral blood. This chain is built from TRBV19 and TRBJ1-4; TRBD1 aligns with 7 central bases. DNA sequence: TGTGCCAGCATGGGCCGGACAGGTAGACAAGCAACTAATGAAAAACTGTGTTTT. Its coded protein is CASMGRTGRQATNEKLCF.